The present TCR beta chain was sequenced within a study of T cell repertoires in cytomegalovirus infection. This CDR3 spans 14 amino acids. The V end lost 4 bases, the J end lost 4 bases, and 13 bases lay between the germline ends. In TCRdb, the reads were re-called with MiXCR into one record per CDR3 protein. The sample holds some 99,000 distinct CDR3 sequences, less than 30% seen once. This clonotype was detected a few times. Its antigen is currently unknown. The material was CD8+ T cells from cultured PBMCs, obtained from culture after CMV antigen stimulation. The chain links TRBV12-3 or TRBV12-4 to TRBJ1-2; D is unclear. The TCR originated in a human donor in good health (CMV status not recorded). Some clones in this sample may be carry-over from other donors' samples. The CDR3 loop reads CASSSFDIVYGYTF. The CDR3 DNA reads as TGTGCCAGCAGTTCATTCGACATCGTCTATGGCTACACCTTC.